This TCR beta chain derives from a study of cytomegalovirus exposure and HLA in healthy donors. PCR amplification relied on 60 Vbeta primers (plus 13 Jbeta primers). Only in-frame clones appear in the TCRdb table, and some are missing; sequencing was by immunoSEQ multiplex PCR. The table shows nearly 200,000 clones, with 75% to 85% occurring only once. Study-level findings and limits: In a later analysis, HLA-associated TCR beta chains were more clonally expanded than equally common others. As was reported, the classifier diagnosed cytomegalovirus status with high specificity and sensitivity.

Notes on this clone: Its antigen is unidentified.

This CDR3 is 12 amino acids long. V was trimmed by 8 bases and J by 5 bases, leaving 10 bases between them. Germline assignment: CDR1 SEHNR and CDR2 FQNEAQ (reference sequence). This receptor was identified in a woman in her fifties or sixties in good health and CMV-seropositive. The rearrangement uses TRBV7-9 and TRBJ1-3; possibly TRBD1 for D (6 bases). The sequencing input was PBMCs. The CDR3 region is CASQGRRNTIYF. CDR3 in DNA: TGTGCCAGCCAGGGGCGGAGAAACACCATATATTTT.